These T cell receptor beta chains were read from a single sample in a study of shared T cell receptors in the human thymus. Libraries were prepared by immunoSEQ multiplex PCR; TCRdb keeps only in-frame clonotypes and omits some of them. The profile shows hundreds of thousands of clones, around 82% of them singletons. This sample was shared with a second study, whose subject was human thymus T cells.

Sequenced: thymocytes. The receptor source for this set is a boy under two years old with a congenital heart defect. Each CDR3 is given with its conserved first and last residue. A D gene is named only where the DNA matches it firmly. Rows may omit the clone size; those that give it use once, few, many or a size class.

D gene	clone size	V gene	J gene	CDR3 protein	CDR3 DNA
NA	NA	TRBV4-2	TRBJ2-7	CASSQVSSGRGHPSYEQYF	TGTGCCAGCAGCCAAGTGTCAAGTGGCAGGGGCCATCCCTCCTACGAGCAGTACTTC
NA	few	TRBV7-9	TRBJ2-7	CASSLEGLASYEQYF	TGTGCCAGCAGCTTAGAGGGACTCGCATCCTACGAGCAGTACTTC
NA	NA	TRBV19	TRBJ1-2	CASKWAPANYGYTF	TGTGCCAGTAAGTGGGCACCCGCTAACTATGGCTACACCTTC
NA	NA	TRBV5-1	TRBJ2-7	CASSSPDSESSYEQYF	TGCGCCAGCAGCTCTCCCGACAGCGAAAGCTCCTACGAGCAGTACTTC
NA	few	TRBV4-2	TRBJ2-5	CASSQGQGKTQYF	TGTGCCAGCAGCCAAGGCCAGGGGAAGACCCAGTACTTC
TRBD2	few	TRBV5-6	TRBJ2-1	CASSCRLAGGPGEQFF	TGTGCCAGCAGCTGCCGACTAGCGGGAGGGCCGGGGGAGCAGTTCTTC
TRBD1	NA	TRBV19	TRBJ1-2	CASSSQKGQGNKGYTF	TGTGCCAGTAGTAGTCAGAAAGGACAGGGGAATAAAGGCTACACCTTC
TRBD2	NA	TRBV7-9	TRBJ2-1	CASSLLPSGRDNEQFF	TGTGCCAGCAGCTTACTCCCTAGCGGGAGGGACAATGAGCAGTTCTTC
NA	NA	TRBV20-1	TRBJ1-1	CSARRRTEAFF	TGCAGTGCCCGAAGGAGGACTGAAGCTTTCTTT
TRBD1	NA	TRBV30	TRBJ2-3	CAWAYRDRGTDTQYF	TGTGCCTGGGCATACCGGGACAGGGGCACAGATACGCAGTATTTT
NA	NA	TRBV7-2	TRBJ1-5	CASSPASRGGNQPQHF	TGTGCCAGCAGCCCGGCCAGCAGGGGTGGCAATCAGCCCCAGCATTTT
TRBD1	NA	TRBV28	TRBJ2-7	CASCPPGQGYEQYF	TGTGCCAGCTGCCCTCCGGGACAGGGTTACGAGCAGTACTTC
NA	NA	TRBV5-4	TRBJ2-5	CASSSSPLASSETQYF	TGTGCCAGCAGCTCCTCCCCCCTGGCTAGCAGTGAGACCCAGTACTTC
TRBD1	NA	TRBV27	TRBJ1-1	CASSHRARGTNTEAFF	TGTGCCAGCAGTCACCGGGCCAGGGGGACGAACACTGAAGCTTTCTTT
NA	NA	TRBV18	TRBJ2-2	CASSSTGVNTGELFF	TGTGCCAGCTCATCGACAGGCGTGAACACCGGGGAGCTGTTTTTT
TRBD2	NA	TRBV7-2	TRBJ2-5	CASSRSGLAGGGETQYF	TGTGCCAGCAGCCGTTCGGGACTAGCGGGAGGGGGCGAGACCCAGTACTTC
NA	few	TRBV14	TRBJ2-1	CASSQDPGASRGNNEQFF	TGTGCCAGCAGCCAAGATCCCGGTGCGAGCAGGGGTAACAATGAGCAGTTCTTC